The T cell receptor (beta chain) under discussion was sequenced for a study of cytomegalovirus exposure and HLA in healthy donors. PCR was performed using 60 Vbeta and 13 Jbeta primers. Produced via immunoSEQ multiplex PCR; TCRdb's table is partial and in-frame only. The sample yields 75,000 to 100,000 clones, about 70% seen once. The ends lost 2 bases at V and 4 bases at J; junction bases unmatched: 10. There are 16 residues in the CDR3. CDR1 is SGDLS and CDR2 is YYNGEE in the germline V gene. In the case of this clone: Its antigen is unknown.

Points from the study as a whole: As a later analysis showed, a missense DCLRE1C variant was linked to trimming of TCR beta V- and J-genes. In a later analysis, common viral pathogens appeared linked to several of the most significant clusters. When analyzed later, the rates of TCR association showed variation by HLA locus, with DRB1 the most and HLA-C the fewest.

The donors gave bone marrow, and they were healthy. The sequenced sample consisted of PBMCs. The rearrangement joins TRBV9 to TRBJ2-7; TRBD2 aligns across 9 bases. The receptor's source is a woman aged 70-85 years in good health and CMV-seropositive. CDR3 nucleotides: TGTGCCAGCAGCGTTAGGTGGGACAGCGGGGGGTACGAGCAGTACTTC. Translating it yields CASSVRWDSGGYEQYF.